A single sample gave rise to the 5 T cell receptor beta chains below, sequenced in a study of shared clonotypes between healthy human individuals. The data were produced by immunoSEQ multiplex PCR, yet TCRdb's version contains in-frame clones alone and is incomplete. The sample shows fewer than 400,000 clones, less than 85% of them seen only once. What was sequenced was memory CD4+ T cells sorted from blood. Documented subset: CD45RA-negative fraction. The origin of the receptors is a man aged 25-45 years in good health.

This clone was seen only once. The chain carries TRBV28 and TRBJ2-3, with D hard to call. Trimming shortened V by 6 bases and J by 4 bases, and 8 bases separated the two germline ends. CDR1 and CDR2 (germline): MDHEN, SYDVKM. This CDR3 has 12 amino acids. CDR3 residues: CASRGSPDTQYF. CDR3 bases: TGTGCCAGCAGGGGCAGCCCAGATACGCAGTATTTT.

This clone was counted a few times. The chain employs TRBV6-5 and TRBJ1-2; D is possibly TRBD1 (5 bases). From germline, CDR1 is MNHEY and CDR2 SVGAGI. V was pared by 4 bases and J by 6 bases, with 15 bases between. The CDR3 is 14 amino acids. The CDR3 sequence: CASSLGGGGNGYTF. CDR3 sequence (DNA): TGTGCCAGCAGTTTAGGAGGTGGGGGAAATGGCTACACCTTC.

This sequence joins TRBV5-1 and TRBJ2-5; D is possibly TRBD1 (5 bases). Germline V CDR1 and CDR2: SGHRS, YFSETQ. V gave up 0 bases and J gave up 5 bases, with 5 bases separating them. The CDR3 extends over 12 amino acids. DNA of the CDR3: TGCGCCAGCAGCTTGGACAGGGAGACCCAGTACTTC. Translated: CASSLDRETQYF. Combining the CDR3 with reference TRBV5-1 and TRBJ2-5 gives the whole variable domain KAGVTQTPRYLIKTRGQQVTLSCSPISGHRSVSWYQQTPGQGLQFLFEYFSETQRNKGNFPGRFSGRQFSNSRSEMNVSTLELGDSALYLCASSLDRETQYFGPGTRLLVL.

This sequence joins TRBV7-9 and TRBJ2-7, with 8 nucleotides matching TRBD2. The CDR3 is made up of 14 amino acids. CDR1 and CDR2 from the germline V gene are SEHNR and FQNEAQ (reference sequence). The trim removed 4 bases at V and 5 bases at J, leaving 7 bases unmatched. The CDR3 coding sequence is TGTGCCAGCAGCTCAATCCGGGGGGGAAACGAGCAGTACTTC. Its protein product is CASSSIRGGNEQYF.

The chain employs TRBV30 and TRBJ1-5; D unresolved. Trimming removed 1 base from V and 5 bases from J, with 6 bases in between. Germline V CDR1 and CDR2: GTSNPN, SVGIG (reference sequence). CDR3 length: 12 amino acids. The chain's CDR3 is CAWSGWDQPQHF. The CDR3 nucleotides are TGTGCCTGGAGTGGGTGGGATCAGCCCCAGCATTTT.